This is a list of T cell receptor beta chains from one sample in a study of CD8+CD57+ T cells in acquired aplastic anemia. TCRdb itself ran the reads through MiXCR, one entry per CDR3 protein. The profile shows approximately 65,000 distinct CDR3 sequences, less than 65% of them singletons. The source material was sorted CD4+, CD8+, or CD8+CD57+ T cells (not recorded which) from PBMCs. These receptors all come from a human donor in good health, serving as a control. Both conserved end residues are part of each CDR3. The D gene is left open where the match is weak. Some rows mark clone size as missing; the rest say once, few, many or name a class of expanded clone.

CDR3aa,CDR3nt,d_gene,abundance,j_gene,v_gene
CASSPLAGNTIYF,TGTGCCAGTAGCCCTTTGGCTGGAAACACCATATATTTT,-,few,TRBJ1-3,TRBV19
CASSPGQELQPQHF,TGTGCCAGCTCACCAGGACAGGAACTTCAGCCCCAGCATTTT,TRBD1,many,TRBJ1-5,TRBV18
CSARAGASTDTQYF,TGCAGTGCTAGGGCGGGAGCTAGCACAGATACGCAGTATTTT,TRBD2,many,TRBJ2-3,TRBV20-1
CASSESMLDLASYNEQFF,TGCGCCAGCAGTGAGTCGATGCTGGACTTAGCGTCCTACAATGAGCAGTTCTTC,-,-,TRBJ2-1,TRBV10-2
CASSMRDRGNYGYTF,TGTGCCAGTAGTATGCGGGACAGGGGTAACTATGGCTACACCTTC,TRBD1,-,TRBJ1-2,TRBV19
CATGQGERAQFF,TGTGCCACCGGACAGGGTGAAAGAGCGCAGTTCTTC,TRBD1,-,TRBJ2-1,TRBV24-1
CASSHRQATEAFF,TGTGCCAGCAGTCACCGACAGGCAACTGAAGCTTTCTTT,-,many,TRBJ1-1,TRBV6-6
CSGELADQETQYF,TGCAGTGGCGAACTAGCGGATCAAGAGACCCAGTACTTC,TRBD2,-,TRBJ2-5,TRBV20-1
CSVIQGRSTEAFF,TGCAGCGTTATACAGGGGCGGAGCACTGAAGCTTTCTTT,TRBD1,once,TRBJ1-1,TRBV29-1
CATGRDSGNQPQHF,TGTGCCACCGGCCGGGACAGCGGCAATCAGCCCCAGCATTTT,TRBD1,-,TRBJ1-5,TRBV6-1
CASSFVDRGSPLHF,TGTGCCAGCAGCTTCGTGGACAGGGGTTCACCCCTCCACTTT,TRBD1,-,TRBJ1-6,TRBV13
CASSPRDRSNEQFF,TGCGCCAGCAGCCCCCGGGACCGATCCAATGAGCAGTTCTTC,-,-,TRBJ2-1,TRBV5-1
CSAENLAGRSSYEQYF,TGCAGTGCTGAGAATTTAGCGGGCCGGAGCTCCTACGAGCAGTACTTC,TRBD2,many,TRBJ2-7,TRBV20-1
CATSRTDGQETQYF,TGTGCCACCAGCAGGACCGACGGCCAAGAGACCCAGTACTTC,-,-,TRBJ2-5,TRBV15
CASSIRDLLTGTAFYNSPLHF,TGTGCCAGTAGTATACGCGACCTCCTGACCGGGACAGCCTTCTATAATTCACCCCTCCACTTT,TRBD1,-,TRBJ1-6,TRBV19
CAWRTIPGNTTYF,TGTGCCTGGAGGACAATCCCTGGAAACACCACATATTTT,-,few,TRBJ1-3,TRBV30
CASRPQGPDTQYF,TGTGCCAGTAGGCCACAGGGCCCAGATACGCAGTATTTT,-,-,TRBJ2-3,TRBV19
CASSPGLLVEQYF,TGCGCCAGCAGCCCGGGCCTGCTCGTCGAGCAGTACTTC,-,many,TRBJ2-7,TRBV4-1
CASSPGLAGGMFYNEQFF,TGTGCCAGCAGCCCTGGACTAGCGGGGGGGATGTTCTACAATGAGCAGTTCTTC,TRBD2,-,TRBJ2-1,TRBV25-1
CASSGTGTNQPQHF,TGTGCCAGCAGTGGGACAGGGACCAATCAGCCCCAGCATTTT,TRBD1,-,TRBJ1-5,TRBV2
CASSEGLARDLYEQYF,TGTGCCAGCAGTGAAGGTCTCGCCAGGGATCTCTACGAGCAGTACTTC,-,-,TRBJ2-7,TRBV25-1
CASSLIPTGELFF,TGTGCCAGCAGCTTAATCCCCACCGGGGAGCTGTTTTTT,-,-,TRBJ2-2,TRBV7-2
CASSGDFSSYEQYF,TGTGCCAGCAGCGGGGACTTCAGCTCCTACGAGCAGTACTTC,-,medium-sized,TRBJ2-7,TRBV7-2
CASSKTGRETQYF,TGTGCCAGCAGCAAGACAGGGCGTGAGACCCAGTACTTC,TRBD1,-,TRBJ2-5,TRBV2
CATSDPDGGYEQYF,TGTGCCACCAGTGACCCGGACGGAGGCTACGAGCAGTACTTC,-,-,TRBJ2-7,TRBV24-1
CASSRDSYEQYF,TGTGCCAGCAGCCGGGACTCCTACGAGCAGTACTTC,-,many,TRBJ2-7,TRBV10-1
CASSFDRYYEQYF,TGTGCCAGCAGTTTCGACAGGTATTACGAGCAGTACTTC,-,-,TRBJ2-7,TRBV6-2/TRBV6-3
CSVGTGFNYGYTF,TGCAGCGTGGGGACAGGCTTTAACTATGGCTACACCTTC,TRBD1,once,TRBJ1-2,TRBV29-1
CAISESRQGAAFF,TGTGCCATCAGTGAGAGCCGACAGGGAGCCGCTTTCTTT,TRBD1,medium-sized,TRBJ1-1,TRBV10-3
CSAETETYGYTF,TGCAGTGCTGAAACAGAAACCTATGGCTACACCTTC,-,-,TRBJ1-2,TRBV20-1
CASSDPGQGGQPQHF,TGTGCCAGCAGTGACCCGGGACAGGGCGGTCAGCCCCAGCATTTT,TRBD1,-,TRBJ1-5,TRBV2
CASSLGQADNEQFF,TGTGCCAGCAGTTTGGGACAGGCTGACAATGAGCAGTTCTTC,TRBD1,-,TRBJ2-1,TRBV12-3/TRBV12-4
CASSHTGDGGYTF,TGTGCCAGCAGCCACACAGGGGATGGTGGCTACACCTTC,TRBD1,many,TRBJ1-2,TRBV6-1
CASSPDLGFGSYNEQFF,TGCGCCAGCAGCCCTGATTTGGGCTTTGGCTCCTACAATGAGCAGTTCTTC,-,once,TRBJ2-1,TRBV4-1
CASTRGGQPLHF,TGTGCCAGCACCAGGGGGGGTCAGCCCCTCCACTTT,TRBD1,-,TRBJ1-6,TRBV7-9
CATSSTGLRSPLHF,TGTGCCACCAGCTCGACAGGGTTGCGTTCACCCCTCCACTTT,TRBD1,once,TRBJ1-6,TRBV2
CASTWRDTDTQYF,TGTGCCAGCACTTGGCGGGACACAGATACGCAGTATTTT,-,-,TRBJ2-3,TRBV25-1
CASTVGTGYGYTF,TGTGCCAGCACTGTCGGGACGGGCTATGGCTACACCTTC,-,many,TRBJ1-2,TRBV6-1
CASSLGDRGFEKLFF,TGTGCTAGCAGCTTAGGGGACAGGGGGTTCGAAAAACTGTTTTTT,TRBD1,-,TRBJ1-4,TRBV7-7
CASSSHWLADGYNEQFF,TGCGCCAGCAGTAGTCACTGGCTAGCGGACGGCTACAATGAGCAGTTCTTC,TRBD2,-,TRBJ2-1,TRBV10-2
CASSSVGQATFGNTIYF,TGCGCCAGCAGCTCTGTAGGCCAGGCGACTTTTGGAAACACCATATATTTT,-,few,TRBJ1-3,TRBV5-1
CASSTRDRGVEKLFF,TGTGCCAGCAGTACCCGGGACAGGGGGGTAGAAAAACTGTTTTTT,TRBD1,-,TRBJ1-4,TRBV25-1
CASSRPGQYGYTF,TGTGCCAGCAGTCGCCCGGGACAGTATGGCTACACCTTC,TRBD1,-,TRBJ1-2,TRBV6-1
CATSRDLNQAFF,TGTGCCACCAGCAGAGATTTGAACCAGGCTTTCTTT,-,-,TRBJ1-1,TRBV15
CAISEGTSGRGETQYF,TGTGCCATCAGTGAGGGGACTAGCGGGAGAGGGGAGACCCAGTACTTC,TRBD2,medium-sized,TRBJ2-5,TRBV10-3
CAISARARGGREKAYEQYF,TGTGCCATCAGTGCTAGGGCTAGAGGTGGCAGGGAAAAGGCCTACGAGCAGTACTTC,-,-,TRBJ2-7,TRBV10-3
CATSDPRQGGETQYF,TGTGCCACCAGTGATCCGCGACAGGGAGGGGAGACCCAGTACTTC,-,-,TRBJ2-5,TRBV24-1
CASPARGRDLAGLTDTQYF,TGTGCCAGCCCCGCGAGGGGGAGGGATCTAGCGGGACTCACAGATACGCAGTATTTT,TRBD2,-,TRBJ2-3,TRBV12-3/TRBV12-4